The clone carrying this T cell receptor (beta chain) was counted many times. Its antigen is still unknown. In the original analysis: There were a median of around 100,000 TCRs per sample, with a range from roughly 23,224 to 690,600. TCRdb fed the RACE reads into MiXCR, producing one record per CDR3 protein. These V and J calls originate from TCRdb's pipeline instead of the authors' own analysis. This sample has 100,000 to 150,000 distinct CDR3 sequences, with approximately 9.1% found just once. This record comes from a study of human T cells and chemical hapten exposure. The overall study: Across samples, TCR yields varied, mostly owing to small differences in pooled library volumes. Study-wide results and limits: No shift was seen in TCRs above 1 in 1000 frequency with DPC sensitization.

Sample time point: healthy volunteer bleed at 2 weeks. Researchers extracted total RNA from unfractionated whole blood. The CDR3 sequence is 16 residues long. The germline gives CDR1 SGHTA, CDR2 FQGNSA. V trimming: 5 bases; J trimming: 5 bases; junction bases outside the gene matches: 9. The chain employs TRBV7-2 and TRBJ1-6; 7 nucleotides match TRBD1. This sequence originates from a male donor in good health. Some clones in this sample may be carry-over from other donors' samples. Specimen: whole blood. The CDR3 DNA reads TGTGCCAGCAGCCTCATTCCGGGACAGAATAATTCACCCCTCCACTTT. Amino acid sequence: CASSLIPGQNNSPLHF.